Listed below are T cell receptor beta chains from one sample, sequenced in a study of blood T cell repertoires in COVID-19. Data came from immunoSEQ multiplex PCR; TCRdb stores just in-frame clones and leaves some out. Of tens of thousands of clones listed, around four fifths are singletons. The sequencing input was peripheral blood. These receptors originate from a man aged 50 or older with acute or convalescent COVID-19. CDR3s include the opening cysteine and the closing phenylalanine or tryptophan. The order of the fields is J gene, D gene, V gene, clone size, CDR3 protein, CDR3 DNA. A D gene is named only where the DNA matches it firmly. Clone size is stated in some rows and not others, as once, few, many or a class when expanded.

TRBJ2-5 | TRBD1 | TRBV5-1 | - | CASSQRQGLETQYF | TGCGCCAGCAGCCAACGACAGGGGTTAGAGACCCAGTACTTC
TRBJ1-2 | TRBD1 | TRBV28 | - | CASSPPGGGANYGYTF | TGTGCCAGCAGCCCTCCAGGGGGAGGAGCTAACTATGGCTACACCTTC
TRBJ1-5 | - | TRBV19 | - | CASTGSSNQPQHF | TGTGCCAGTACCGGTAGTAGCAATCAGCCCCAGCATTTT
TRBJ2-3 | TRBD2 | TRBV5-4 | - | CASSRSWTSRSSTDTQYF | TGTGCCAGCAGTCGGAGCTGGACTAGCAGATCTAGCACAGATACGCAGTATTTT
TRBJ1-2 | TRBD1 | TRBV6-5 | - | CASSPEGQNYYGYTF | TGTGCCAGCAGTCCAGAGGGACAGAACTACTATGGCTACACCTTC
TRBJ2-1 | TRBD1 | TRBV5-1 | - | CASSNGQGPYNEQFF | TGCGCCAGCAGTAATGGACAGGGTCCATACAATGAGCAGTTCTTC
TRBJ1-1 | - | TRBV4-1 | once | CASSHGDGLLEAFF | TGCGCCAGCAGCCACGGGGATGGGTTACTTGAAGCTTTCTTT
TRBJ2-6 | - | TRBV13 | - | CASSPEGATGANVLTF | TGTGCCAGCTCCCCGGAGGGGGCGACTGGGGCCAACGTCCTGACTTTC
TRBJ1-6 | TRBD1 | TRBV4-1 | - | CASRQLWDRVNSPLHF | TGCGCCAGCAGGCAATTATGGGACAGGGTCAATTCACCCCTCCACTTT
TRBJ2-1 | TRBD1 | TRBV6-5 | - | CASSPDRVLEQFF | TGTGCCAGCAGTCCCGACAGGGTTCTTGAGCAGTTCTTC
TRBJ2-2 | TRBD1 | TRBV5-1 | - | CASSLEGALGTGELFF | TGCGCCAGCAGCTTGGAGGGGGCGCTGGGTACCGGGGAGCTGTTTTTT
TRBJ2-7 | - | TRBV6-2/TRBV6-3 | - | CASSYEGGSGSYEQYF | TGTGCCAGCAGTTACGAAGGCGGGTCGGGGTCCTACGAGCAGTACTTC
TRBJ2-7 | TRBD2 | TRBV11-2 | - | CASSSGLVYEQYF | TGTGCCAGCAGCTCGGGACTAGTGTACGAGCAGTACTTC
TRBJ1-1 | - | TRBV3-1/TRBV3-2 | - | CASSQVLWANTEAFF | TGTGCCAGCAGCCAAGTTCTTTGGGCGAACACTGAAGCTTTCTTT
TRBJ1-5 | TRBD1 | TRBV7-9 | few | CASSSGQGSQPQHF | TGTGCCAGCAGCTCCGGACAGGGGAGTCAGCCCCAGCATTTT